This T cell receptor beta chain was observed in a study of blood T cell repertoires in COVID-19. Looking at the study overall: Italy, Spain and the United States were the sources of the convalescent and acute COVID-19 samples. The analysed material was cDNA or gDNA that came from T cells, B-cell-depleted T cells, or PBMCs.

V gave up 6 bases and J gave up 1 base; unmatched junction bases: 2. The CDR3 length is 13 residues. The germline V gene encodes CDR1 SQVTM and CDR2 ANQGSEA. Study processing details: By means of reference gene primer amplification, nucleated cell counts were estimated. Sequenced by immunoSEQ multiplex PCR; TCRdb stores in-frame clones only, minus some. The DNA was the basis for D and trimming; V, J and clone size are from that table. The sample holds 100,000 to 120,000 clones, 80% to 85% seen once. Sequenced material: peripheral blood. The chain carries TRBV29-1 and TRBJ1-5, with 8 bases that match TRBD1. The clonotype originates from an elderly man with acute or convalescent COVID-19. As DNA, the CDR3 is TGCAGCGTACAGGGGGAGAGCAATCAGCCCCAGCATTTT. Translating gives CSVQGESNQPQHF.